This T cell receptor (beta chain) was found in a study of blood T cell repertoires in COVID-19. Study information: Researchers got acute and convalescent COVID-19 samples from the United States, Italy and Spain.

Measured with immunoSEQ multiplex PCR; TCRdb has only the in-frame clones, and not every one. The sample yields a few hundred thousand clones, 70% to 90% seen once. This CDR3 region has 13 residues. Germline CDR1 and CDR2: LNHDA and SQIVND (reference sequence). Trimming at V came to 8 bases and at J to 8 bases, leaving 6 bases not matched to a gene. The sequenced sample consisted of PBMCs or T cells enriched from blood (not recorded which). The source of this sequence is a woman between 45 and 60 years old who had been exposed to COVID-19. The rearrangement uses TRBV19 and TRBJ1-4; TRBD1 matches at 9 bases. The CDR3 region is CASRTGGREKLFF. CDR3 coding DNA: TGTGCCAGTCGAACAGGGGGCCGGGAAAAACTGTTTTTT. Using reference TRBV19 and TRBJ1-4 for the parts outside the CDR3, the full variable domain is DGGITQSPKYLFRKEGQNVTLSCEQNLNHDAMYWYRQDPGQGLRLIYYSQIVNDFQKGDIAEGYSVSREKKESFPLTVTSAQKNPTAFYLCASRTGGREKLFFGSGTQLSVL.